Shown below are 24 T cell receptor beta chains from a single sample sequenced in a study of blood T cell repertoires in COVID-19. Only in-frame clones appear in the TCRdb table, and some are missing; sequencing was by immunoSEQ multiplex PCR. The sample consists of about 210,000 clones, around 90% of them appearing once. Input material: peripheral blood. These receptors originate from a man aged 30 to 45 with acute or convalescent COVID-19.

The chain recombines TRBV7-8 with TRBJ2-6; a possible D gene is TRBD1 (6 bases). V gave up 4 bases and J gave up 1 base, with 17 bases separating them. In germline, CDR1 is SGHVS, CDR2 FQNEAQ. CDR3 length: 18 residues. The CDR3 reads CASSSPARGRSGANVLTF. CDR3 DNA: TGTGCCAGCAGCTCACCGGCCAGGGGTCGTTCTGGGGCCAACGTCCTGACTTTC.

The genes are TRBV27 and TRBJ2-7, with D perhaps matching TRBD1 (8 bases). Germline V lookup: CDR1 MNHEY, CDR2 SMNVEV (reference sequence). The CDR3 extends over 16 amino acids. The ends were cut back, 4 bases at V and 4 bases at J, with 20 bases in the middle. The CDR3 DNA reads TGTGCCAGCAGTTCCACTAGAACAGGGGGGGGGTACGAGCAGTACTTC. Translating it yields CASSSTRTGGGYEQYF.

The chain links TRBV28 to TRBJ2-3; TRBD2 aligns across 8 bases. The CDR3 runs 18 residues. V dropped 1 base and J dropped 2; count of bases not matched to a gene: 11. Germline V lookup: CDR1 MDHEN, CDR2 SYDVKM. CDR3 nucleotide sequence: TGTGCCAGCAGTTTATTATTGGGGTCCGGGGGGGTCACAGATACGCAGTATTTT. Translation gives CASSLLLGSGGVTDTQYF.

The chain employs TRBV24-1 and TRBJ2-2; 9 nucleotides line up with TRBD2. The CDR3 runs to 16 residues. Trimming cost V 2 bases and J 5 bases; bases outside gene matches: 5. Germline V lookup: CDR1 KGHDR, CDR2 SFDVKD. CDR3 sequence (DNA): TGTGCCACCAGTGATTGGCGGACTAGCGTGACCGGGGAGCTGTTTTTT. Its protein product is CATSDWRTSVTGELFF.

The genes are TRBV11-2 and TRBJ2-7; D is perhaps TRBD1 (5 bases). Between the trimmed V and J ends, which lost 2 bases and 1 base, there was a span of 12 bases. The CDR3 runs 15 residues. The germline gives CDR1 SGHAT, CDR2 FQNNGV. DNA for the CDR3: TGTGCCAGCAGCTTAAATAGGGGTTCGTCCTACGAGCAGTACTTC. Protein: CASSLNRGSSYEQYF.

The chain has TRBV11-3 and TRBJ1-1; D gene uncertain. The germline V and J ends were trimmed by 7 bases and 5 bases, with 17 bases remaining between them. Germline V gene sequence: CDR1 SGHNT, CDR2 YENEEA. CDR3 length equals 14 residues. The chain's CDR3 is CASTEGRTSTEAFF. Written as DNA, the CDR3 is TGTGCCAGCACCGAAGGGAGAACGAGTACTGAAGCTTTCTTT.

CDR3 nucleotide sequence: TGCGCCAGCAGACCACCGGGACAGATCTCTGGGGCCAACGTCCTGACTTTC. It is translated as CASRPPGQISGANVLTF. The chain recombines TRBV4-1 with TRBJ2-6; 7 nucleotides align to TRBD1. The V gene end was trimmed by 6 bases and the J gene end by 0 bases; junction bases not matched to a gene: 8. Germline values: CDR1 MGHRA, CDR2 YSYEKL. The CDR3 has 17 amino acids.

V gene TRBV9 combines with J gene TRBJ2-2, with TRBD2 as a possible D gene (5 bases). The CDR3 has 15 amino acids. The V end was cut by 3 bases, the J end by 0 bases, with 9 bases between. Germline CDR1 and CDR2: SGDLS and YYNGEE. CDR3 nucleotides: TGTGCCAGCAGCGGATTACTAGCGAACACCGGGGAGCTGTTTTTT. Amino acid sequence: CASSGLLANTGELFF.

This chain joins TRBV6-4 and TRBJ2-2, with 9 positions matching TRBD2. The CDR3 loop spans 15 amino acids. Germline CDR1 is MRHNA and CDR2 is SNTAGT. V shed 6 bases, J shed 7 bases, and the junction held 9 bases outside the gene matches. The CDR3 coding sequence is TGTGCCAGCAGCCCCGGCCTAGCGGGAAACGGGGAGCTGTTTTTT. Translating it yields CASSPGLAGNGELFF.

This clone appeared a few times. The V gene is TRBV6-5, the J gene TRBJ2-3; D unresolved. V was cut by 8 bases and J by 2 bases, with 8 bases left in between. This CDR3 spans 12 amino acids. Per the germline V gene, CDR1 is MNHEY and CDR2 is SVGAGI. CDR3 nucleotide sequence: TGTGCCAGCGCCCTAAACACAGATACGCAGTATTTT. This codes for CASALNTDTQYF.

V usage is TRBV18 and J usage is TRBJ1-1, with TRBD1 matching 7 bases. J lost 5 bases, V lost 6 bases, and 9 bases had no gene match. Looked up from germline, CDR1 is KGHSH and CDR2 is LQKENI. The CDR3 loop spans 14 amino acids. The CDR3 bases are TGTGCCAGCTCGCTGACCAGGGGGGAAACTGAAGCTTTCTTT. Its translation is CASSLTRGETEAFF.

J is TRBJ2-3 and V is TRBV30, with TRBD1 matching 7 bases. V gave up 2 bases and J gave up 0 bases; unmatched junction bases: 5. The CDR3 length is 15 residues. Germline V gene lookup returns CDR1 GTSNPN and CDR2 SVGIG (reference sequence). This CDR3 reads CAWSHTGASTDTQYF. The CDR3 nucleotides read TGTGCCTGGAGTCATACAGGGGCAAGCACAGATACGCAGTATTTT.

This chain uses TRBV28 with TRBJ1-2, with D maybe TRBD1 (6 bases). The CDR3 is made up of 13 amino acids. Per germline, CDR1 MDHEN and CDR2 SYDVKM. V lost 8 bases and J 5 bases, leaving 15 bases between the germline ends. The CDR3 DNA sequence: TGTGCCAGCGTCATGCAGGGGTGGTATGGCTACACCTTC. Protein: CASVMQGWYGYTF.

The rearrangement joins TRBV7-3 to TRBJ2-3, with D unresolved. There are 13 residues in the CDR3. The V gene lost 1 base and the J gene lost 4 bases, with 6 bases spanning the gap. CDR1 and CDR2 from the germline V gene are SGHTA and FQGTGA. CDR3 sequence: CASSLNPSDTQYF. CDR3 in DNA: TGTGCCAGCAGCTTAAATCCATCAGATACGCAGTATTTT.

The genes are TRBV2 and TRBJ2-1; tentative D call: TRBD1 (7 bases). This CDR3 comprises 15 residues. V shed 7 bases and J shed 5 bases, with 18 bases lying between them. Germline V gene data show CDR1 as SNHLY and CDR2 as FYNNEI. This CDR3 is CASNAGPRGDNEQFF. The DNA for the CDR3 is TGTGCCAGCAATGCCGGGCCCAGGGGGGACAATGAGCAGTTCTTC.

The chain links TRBV6-4 to TRBJ2-1; D might be TRBD2 (6 bases). Germline-derived CDR1 and CDR2 are MRHNA and SNTAGT. The CDR3 runs 14 residues. V lost 6 bases to trimming and J lost 8 bases, with 17 bases between them. DNA for the CDR3: TGTGCCAGCAGGGCTAGCGCCCCCCGGGATGAGCAGTTCTTC. It codes for CASRASAPRDEQFF.

The chain recombines TRBV24-1 with TRBJ2-2, with D possibly TRBD1 on 5 matching bases. The CDR3 contains 14 residues. Germline CDR1 KGHDR, CDR2 SFDVKD. V gave up 1 base and J gave up 5 bases, with 7 bases separating them. The CDR3, as DNA: TGTGCCACCAGTGATTTTGGGGCAACCGGGGAGCTGTTTTTT. It yields the protein CATSDFGATGELFF.

The chain has TRBV5-1 and TRBJ1-3; D possibly corresponds to TRBD1 (6 bases). Per germline, CDR1 SGHRS and CDR2 YFSETQ. The ends were cut back, 5 bases at V and 4 bases at J, with 13 bases in the middle. The CDR3 runs 14 residues. The CDR3 DNA follows: TGCGCCAGCAGGTCAGGGGTGATGGGAAACACCATATATTTT. Its protein product is CASRSGVMGNTIYF.

V usage is TRBV27 and J usage is TRBJ1-4; 9 bases are shared with TRBD1. Losses at the gene ends were 6 bases for V and 6 bases for J; bases not matched to a gene: 14. Germline V gene sequence: CDR1 MNHEY, CDR2 SMNVEV (reference sequence). CDR3 length: 17 amino acids. CDR3 sequence (DNA): TGTGCCAGCAGAACAACGGACAGGGGTTGGGTAGATGAAAAACTGTTTTTT. It is translated as CASRTTDRGWVDEKLFF. Together with reference TRBV27 and TRBJ1-4, the CDR3 gives the full variable domain: EAQVTQNPRYLITVTGKKLTVTCSQNMNHEYMSWYRQDPGLGLRQIYYSMNVEVTDKGDVPEGYKVSRKEKRNFPLILESPSPNQTSLYFCASRTTDRGWVDEKLFFGSGTQLSVL.

This clone was seen only a few times. The chain links TRBV30 to TRBJ1-1, with 7 bases matching TRBD1. V was pared by 4 bases and J by 4 bases, with 9 bases of the junction left unmatched. Germline-derived CDR1 and CDR2 are GTSNPN and SVGIG (reference sequence). This CDR3 comprises 14 residues. CDR3 loop: CAWTEAGQFTEAFF. The CDR3 DNA follows: TGTGCCTGGACCGAGGCGGGACAGTTCACTGAAGCTTTCTTT.

The chain uses TRBV10-2 and TRBJ1-2, with D possibly TRBD1 on 5 matching bases. The CDR3 is 14 amino acids. The ends were cut back, 2 bases at V and 5 bases at J, with 12 bases in the middle. Germline V gene lookup returns CDR1 WSHSY and CDR2 SAAADI. CDR3 DNA sequence: TGCGCCAGCAGTGAGAGCAGGGTTCTTTATGGCTACACCTTC. Translating it yields CASSESRVLYGYTF.

The chain couples TRBV5-4 to TRBJ2-5; D is perhaps TRBD2 (5 bases). Germline-derived CDR1 and CDR2 are SGHNT and YYREEE (reference sequence). This CDR3 has 16 amino acids. The V end lost 0 bases, the J end lost 1 base, and 13 bases lay between the germline ends. CDR3 loop: CASSLAPADLQETQYF. The CDR3 DNA follows: TGTGCCAGCAGCTTGGCCCCAGCGGACCTCCAAGAGACCCAGTACTTC.

The V and J genes are TRBV28 and TRBJ1-5, with 8 positions matching TRBD1. Germline-derived CDR1 and CDR2 are MDHEN and SYDVKM. V trimming: 3 bases; J trimming: 4 bases; junction bases outside the gene matches: 2. This CDR3 comprises 14 residues. The CDR3 bases are TGTGCCAGCAGTTTGGACAGGGTAAATCAGCCCCAGCATTTT. Protein: CASSLDRVNQPQHF.

The genes are TRBV27 and TRBJ1-5, with 8 bases identical to TRBD1. Trimming at V came to 6 bases and at J to 7 bases, leaving 8 bases not matched to a gene. There are 14 residues in the CDR3. Germline loops: CDR1 MNHEY, CDR2 SMNVEV (reference sequence). The CDR3 coding sequence is TGTGCCAGCAGGCCTCGACAGGGGAGACAGCCCCAGCATTTT. Translation: CASRPRQGRQPQHF.